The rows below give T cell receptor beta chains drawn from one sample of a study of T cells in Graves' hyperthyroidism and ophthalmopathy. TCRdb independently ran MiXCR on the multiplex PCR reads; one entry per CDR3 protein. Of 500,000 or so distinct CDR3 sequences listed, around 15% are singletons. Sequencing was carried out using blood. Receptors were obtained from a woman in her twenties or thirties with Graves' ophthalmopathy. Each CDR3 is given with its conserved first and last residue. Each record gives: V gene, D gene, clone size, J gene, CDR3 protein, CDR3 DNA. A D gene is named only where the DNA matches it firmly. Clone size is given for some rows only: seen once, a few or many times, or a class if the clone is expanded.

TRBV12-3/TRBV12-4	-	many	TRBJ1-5	CASSLGTPNQPQHF	TGTGCCAGCAGTTTGGGGACCCCAAATCAGCCCCAGCATTTT
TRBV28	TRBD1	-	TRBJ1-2	CASSLLTGGAENGYTF	TGTGCCAGCAGTTTATTGACAGGGGGCGCTGAAAATGGCTACACCTTC
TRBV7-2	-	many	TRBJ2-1	CASSSDSRDNEQFF	TGTGCCAGCAGCTCCGACTCCCGGGACAATGAGCAGTTCTTC
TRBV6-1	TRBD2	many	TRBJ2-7	CASSRLAGRYEQYF	TGTGCCAGCAGTCGACTAGCGGGACGCTACGAGCAGTACTTC
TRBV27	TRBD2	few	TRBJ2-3	CASSWRSSGTDTQYF	TGTGCCAGCAGTTGGAGGTCTAGCGGGACAGATACGCAGTATTTT
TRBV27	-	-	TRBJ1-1	CASISPNTEAFF	TGTGCCAGCATTAGCCCGAACACTGAAGCTTTCTTT
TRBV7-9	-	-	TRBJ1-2	CASSFLGDGYTF	TGTGCCAGCAGCTTTTTGGGGGACGGCTACACCTTC
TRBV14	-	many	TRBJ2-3	CASSQDGQRTDTQYF	TGTGCCAGCAGCCAAGATGGCCAAAGGACGGATACGCAGTATTTT
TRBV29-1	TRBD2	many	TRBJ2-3	CSVNGLAGDTQYF	TGCAGCGTTAATGGACTAGCGGGAGATACGCAGTATTTT
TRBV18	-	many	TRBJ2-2	CASSPGRTGELFF	TGTGCCAGCTCCCCTGGACGGACCGGGGAGCTGTTTTTT
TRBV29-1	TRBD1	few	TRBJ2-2	CSVWIGTGATGELFF	TGCAGCGTCTGGATCGGGACAGGGGCCACCGGGGAGCTGTTTTTT
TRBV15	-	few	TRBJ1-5	CATSRDPHQPQHF	TGTGCCACCAGCAGAGATCCCCATCAGCCCCAGCATTTT
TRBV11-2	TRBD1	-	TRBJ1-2	CASSPKKRTGNYGYTF	TGCGCCAGCAGCCCAAAGAAGAGGACAGGGAATTATGGCTACACCTTC
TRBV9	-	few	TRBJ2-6	CASSVWLPGANVLTF	TGTGCCAGCAGCGTTTGGCTACCCGGGGCCAACGTCCTGACTTTC
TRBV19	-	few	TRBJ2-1	CASRPASFYNEQFF	TGTGCCAGTAGACCAGCGTCATTCTACAATGAGCAGTTCTTC
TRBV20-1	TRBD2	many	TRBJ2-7	CSARGDWREGAYEQYF	TGCAGTGCTAGAGGGGATTGGCGGGAGGGAGCCTACGAGCAGTACTTC